Following are 32 T cell receptor beta chains from one sample sequenced in a study of blood T cell repertoires in COVID-19. Only in-frame clones appear in the TCRdb table, and some are missing; sequencing was by immunoSEQ multiplex PCR. Of a few hundred thousand clones in the sample, under 90% were seen once. Material for sequencing was peripheral blood. Every receptor here comes from a human donor in a cohort sampled during active COVID-19.

This clone was counted once. The chain uses TRBV6-2 or TRBV6-3 and TRBJ2-5, with 11 bases lining up with TRBD2. The V segment lost 2 bases and the J segment 5 bases; nucleotides outside the gene matches: 7. The CDR3 has 16 residues. The germline V gene has CDR1 MNHEY and CDR2 SVGEGT. The CDR3 here is CASSYRSGGVLETQYF. CDR3 sequence (DNA): TGTGCCAGCAGTTACCGTAGCGGGGGGGTCTTGGAGACCCAGTACTTC.

The rearrangement joins TRBV6-5 to TRBJ2-1, with a tentative D call TRBD2 (5 bases). V dropped 5 bases and J dropped 9 bases, with 20 bases sitting between them. CDR3 length: 15 residues. Germline V gives CDR1 MNHEY, CDR2 SVGAGI. CDR3 amino acids: CASSPSGIGISEQFF. CDR3 nucleotides: TGTGCCAGCAGTCCATCCGGGATAGGTATAAGTGAGCAGTTCTTC.

The chain uses TRBV9 and TRBJ1-1; 7 bases match TRBD1. This CDR3 is built from 15 residues. Germline V gene data show CDR1 as SGDLS and CDR2 as YYNGEE. V dropped 3 bases and J dropped 8; count of bases not matched to a gene: 13. The CDR3 reads CASSGLYGTDGEAFF. For the CDR3, the DNA is TGTGCCAGCAGCGGGCTTTATGGGACAGACGGGGAAGCTTTCTTT.

This sequence joins TRBV3-1 (or the pseudogene TRBV3-2) and TRBJ1-6, with D unclear. This CDR3 has 14 residues. The V and J ends lost 3 bases and 0 bases respectively, with 3 bases between them. Per germline, CDR1 LGHDT and CDR2 YNNKEL (reference sequence). The CDR3 loop reads CASSQSSYNSPLHF. The CDR3 region has the DNA TGTGCCAGCAGCCAGAGCTCCTATAATTCACCCCTCCACTTT.

J is TRBJ2-1 and V is TRBV5-1; D is possibly TRBD1 (6 bases). This CDR3 spans 16 amino acids. V was trimmed by 1 base and J by 8 bases, leaving 19 bases between them. Germline-derived CDR1 and CDR2 are SGHRS and YFSETQ. CDR3 sequence (DNA): TGCGCCAGCAGCTTGACCACGACAGGAGGCGGCGATGAGCAGTTCTTC. Protein product: CASSLTTTGGGDEQFF.

The rearrangement uses TRBV24-1 and TRBJ2-1, with 13 bases aligning to TRBD2. Germline-derived CDR1 and CDR2 are KGHDR and SFDVKD. V gave up 3 bases and J gave up 2 bases; unmatched junction bases: 9. This CDR3 contains 19 residues. The CDR3 bases are TGTGCCACCAGTGATCCCAGGACTAGCGGGGGCCCTACCTACAATGAGCAGTTCTTC. This gives the protein CATSDPRTSGGPTYNEQFF.

V and J are TRBV18 and TRBJ2-1, with TRBD1 matching over 8 bases. The V segment lost 2 bases and the J segment 7 bases; nucleotides outside the gene matches: 1. Germline CDR1 and CDR2: KGHSH and LQKENI. CDR3 length equals 13 residues. The CDR3 here is CASSPGQGNEQFF. The CDR3 bases are TGTGCCAGCTCACCAGGACAGGGAAATGAGCAGTTCTTC.

This clone was observed a few times. The chain uses TRBV6-6 and TRBJ1-5; 10 positions match TRBD1. The junction had 12 bases not matched to a gene; V was cut back by 6 bases and J by 4 bases. There are 17 residues in the CDR3. Germline V gene sequence: CDR1 MNHNY, CDR2 SVGAGI (reference sequence). The CDR3 nucleotides are TGTGCCAGCAGCCGAACTTTTGACAGGGGGCGAAATCAGCCCCAGCATTTT. Its protein is CASSRTFDRGRNQPQHF.

The chain couples TRBV6-6 to TRBJ2-6; 9 bases are shared with TRBD1. Germline assignment: CDR1 MNHNY and CDR2 SVGAGI (reference sequence). J lost 2 bases, V lost 11 bases, and 7 bases had no gene match. The CDR3 is 15 residues long. CDR3: CAGLDRGTGANVLTF. The CDR3 DNA reads TGTGCCGGATTGGACAGGGGAACTGGGGCCAACGTCCTGACTTTC.

The chain employs TRBV27 and TRBJ2-2, with 9 bases lining up with TRBD1. Germline trimming cut 6 bases from V and 5 bases from J; bases unmatched to any gene: 4. The CDR3 spans 14 residues. CDR1 MNHEY and CDR2 SMNVEV come from the germline V gene (reference sequence). The CDR3 spells CASRTQGATGELFF. DNA for the CDR3: TGTGCCAGCAGGACACAGGGGGCGACCGGGGAGCTGTTTTTT.

The rearrangement joins TRBV3-1 (or the pseudogene TRBV3-2) to TRBJ2-2; 9 nucleotides match TRBD2. This CDR3 comprises 15 residues. V was clipped by 4 bases and J by 4 bases; unmatched bases: 4. Per the germline V gene, CDR1 is LGHDT and CDR2 is YNNKEL (reference sequence). The CDR3 spells CASSPTSGVTGELFF. For the CDR3, the DNA is TGTGCCAGCAGCCCGACTAGCGGAGTCACCGGGGAGCTGTTTTTT.

This chain connects TRBV19 to TRBJ2-7; weak D call: TRBD2 (5 bases). Germline lookup yields CDR1 LNHDA and CDR2 SQIVND (reference sequence). V gave up 5 bases and J gave up 3 bases, with 14 bases separating them. The CDR3 has 14 amino acids. The CDR3: CASSPDPRVYEQYF. The CDR3 region has the DNA TGTGCCAGTAGTCCTGACCCGCGGGTCTACGAGCAGTACTTC.

This clone was recorded a few times. The chain uses TRBV7-8 and TRBJ1-2; the D gene is possibly TRBD1 (5 bases). Between the trimmed V and J ends, which lost 1 base and 7 bases, there was a span of 10 bases. The CDR3 has 13 amino acids. Germline V gives CDR1 SGHVS, CDR2 FQNEAQ. The CDR3 DNA reads as TGTGCCAGCAGCTTAGAGTCAGGGTCTGGCTACACCTTC. It yields the protein CASSLESGSGYTF. The full variable domain, with the rest looked up from reference TRBV7-8 and TRBJ1-2, is GAGVSQSPRYKVAKRGQDVALRCDPISGHVSLFWYQQALGQGPEFLTYFQNEAQLDKSGLPSDRFFAERPEGSVSTLKIQRTQQEDSAVYLCASSLESGSGYTFGSGTRLTVV.

The gene calls are TRBV25-1 and TRBJ1-6, with TRBD1 matching over 9 bases. Germline assignment: CDR1 MGHDK and CDR2 SYGVNS. This CDR3 is built from 17 residues. V shed 5 bases and J 10 bases; nucleotides not matched to a gene: 15. The CDR3 bases are TGTGCCAGCAGTCTCCACGAGGGACAGGGAGTCAGGTCACCCCTCCACTTT. The encoded protein is CASSLHEGQGVRSPLHF.

This chain connects TRBV2 to TRBJ1-5, with 8 bases aligning to TRBD1. The trim removed 6 bases at V and 7 bases at J, leaving 11 bases unmatched. The V gene's germline CDR1 is SNHLY and CDR2 FYNNEI. The CDR3 totals 15 residues. This chain's CDR3 is CASRNGQGFPQPQHF. The DNA for the CDR3 is TGTGCCAGCAGGAACGGACAGGGTTTTCCCCAGCCCCAGCATTTT. The full variable domain, completed using reference TRBV2 and TRBJ1-5, is EPEVTQTPSHQVTQMGQEVILRCVPISNHLYFYWYRQILGQKVEFLVSFYNNEISEKSEIFDDQFSVERPDGSNFTLKIRSTKLEDSAMYFCASRNGQGFPQPQHFGDGTRLSIL.

The genes are TRBV3-1 (or the pseudogene TRBV3-2) and TRBJ2-3; 8 nucleotides line up with TRBD2. With 1 base clipped from V and 6 bases from J, the junction kept 9 bases outside the gene matches. The length of the CDR3 is 16 residues. The V gene's germline CDR1 is LGHDT and CDR2 YNNKEL (reference sequence). The CDR3 bases are TGTGCCAGCAGCCAAGCAATAGCGGGGTCGGGGGATACGCAGTATTTT. Its protein product is CASSQAIAGSGDTQYF.

This clone has more than one count but fewer than ten. The chain has TRBV5-1 and TRBJ2-3; 12 nucleotides align to TRBD2. The trim removed 1 base at V and 2 bases at J, leaving 5 bases unmatched. The CDR3 has 17 amino acids. CDR1 SGHRS and CDR2 YFSETQ come from the germline V gene. The CDR3, as DNA: TGCGCCAGCAGCTTGTCTGCTAGCGGGGGGGTCACAGATACGCAGTATTTT. Translated, it gives CASSLSASGGVTDTQYF.

The chain employs TRBV2 and TRBJ2-5; 9 nucleotides line up with TRBD1. Germline lookup yields CDR1 SNHLY and CDR2 FYNNEI. Losses at the gene ends were 2 bases for V and 5 bases for J; bases not matched to a gene: 12. The CDR3 loop spans 17 amino acids. The CDR3, as DNA: TGTGCCAGCAGTGAACTTCCCGACAGGGGGACCCGGGAGACCCAGTACTTC. Translated, it gives CASSELPDRGTRETQYF.

The chain carries TRBV3-1 (or the pseudogene TRBV3-2) and TRBJ1-1, with a possible D match to TRBD1 (6 bases). CDR1 is LGHDT and CDR2 is YNNKEL in the germline V gene (reference sequence). Trimming removed 5 bases from V and 1 base from J, with 11 bases in between. This CDR3 has 14 residues. The CDR3 region has the DNA TGTGCCAGCAGCGATCGGGACAAGAACACTGAAGCTTTCTTT. As protein: CASSDRDKNTEAFF.

This clone was observed a single time. This chain links TRBV20-1 with TRBJ2-3, with no clear D. The V gene lost 3 bases and the J gene lost 4 bases, with 14 bases spanning the gap. CDR1 DFQATT and CDR2 SNEGSKA come from the germline V gene (reference sequence). The CDR3 runs 14 residues. CDR3 residues: CSASITGAADTQYF. The CDR3 DNA sequence: TGCAGTGCTAGTATAACCGGCGCGGCAGATACGCAGTATTTT.

This clone was counted a single time. The chain carries TRBV19 and TRBJ2-7; D possibly corresponds to TRBD2 (6 bases). Germline loops: CDR1 LNHDA, CDR2 SQIVND (reference sequence). Trimming removed 2 bases at V and 2 bases at J, with 13 bases between. The CDR3 totals 15 residues. The CDR3 region is CASSISGLKAYEQYF. The CDR3 bases are TGTGCCAGTAGTATATCCGGACTAAAAGCCTACGAGCAGTACTTC.

About this clone itself: A junction end diverges from the germline sequence, so it may reflect a read error. V gene TRBV12-3 or TRBV12-4 combines with J gene TRBJ2-1, with unresolved D. The CDR3 loop spans 12 amino acids. Here the CDR3 reads CASSSPYDEQFF. CDR3 sequence (DNA): TGTGCCAGCAGTTCACCCTACGATGAGCAGTTCTTC.

V gene TRBV6-5 combines with J gene TRBJ2-3, with a possible D match to TRBD2 (5 bases). V was shortened by 2 bases and J by 4 bases, with 16 bases between the two germline ends. Germline values: CDR1 MNHEY, CDR2 SVGAGI. The CDR3 extends over 16 amino acids. The CDR3 sequence is CASSYGTGSGPDTQYF. The CDR3 DNA reads as TGTGCCAGCAGTTACGGTACGGGATCGGGCCCAGATACGCAGTATTTT.

V and J are TRBV15 and TRBJ1-2; 11 nucleotides agree with TRBD1. With 0 bases clipped from V and 2 bases from J, the junction kept 11 bases outside the gene matches. The germline CDR1 and CDR2 sequences are LNHNV and YYDKDF (reference sequence). The CDR3 has 19 amino acids. The CDR3 region is CATSRDERTGGQLNYGYTF. CDR3 bases: TGTGCCACCAGCAGAGATGAAAGGACAGGGGGCCAATTGAACTATGGCTACACCTTC.

The CDR3 DNA sequence: TGCGCCAGCAGTCCGGGACAGGGCATGCCCCAGCATTTT. As protein: CASSPGQGMPQHF. The rearrangement links TRBV5-1 to TRBJ1-5; 9 bases are shared with TRBD1. Unmatched junction bases numbered 6, after V lost 5 bases and J lost 9 bases. The CDR3 contains 13 residues. In germline, CDR1 is SGHRS, CDR2 YFSETQ.

The V gene is TRBV5-6, the J gene TRBJ2-5; D unresolved. From germline, CDR1 is SGHDT and CDR2 YYEEEE. CDR3 length equals 15 residues. Trimming pared 0 bases from V and 2 bases from J, leaving 11 bases between. DNA of the CDR3: TGTGCCAGCAGCTTGGGGCAGACTCCTCAAGAGACCCAGTACTTC. Translating gives CASSLGQTPQETQYF.

The J gene is TRBJ1-2, the V gene TRBV19, with a tentative D call TRBD1 (5 bases). The CDR3 consists of 13 residues. Trimming took 7 bases from V and 7 from J, leaving 16 bases between them. The germline V gene has CDR1 LNHDA and CDR2 SQIVND (reference sequence). The CDR3 loop is CASISRDSPGYTF. CDR3 DNA: TGTGCCAGTATTTCCAGGGATTCCCCTGGCTACACCTTC.

The V call is TRBV10-2, the J call TRBJ2-1, with D unclear. The CDR3 has 16 amino acids. Germline V gives CDR1 WSHSY, CDR2 SAAADI. V shed 3 bases and J shed 0 bases, with 12 bases lying between them. DNA for the CDR3: TGCGCCAGCAGTGATCGAGCAGGCAACTCCTACAATGAGCAGTTCTTC. This codes for CASSDRAGNSYNEQFF.

The V gene is TRBV29-1, the J gene TRBJ2-1, with unresolved D. Trimming left V 6 bases short and J 9 bases short, with 12 bases between. The CDR3 has 11 amino acids. Germline V gene sequence: CDR1 SQVTM, CDR2 ANQGSEA. CDR3 bases: TGCAGCGTACCCGCATCCGGTGAGCAGTTCTTC. Its protein product is CSVPASGEQFF.

The V and J genes are TRBV29-1 and TRBJ1-4; no reliable D call. Germline V gives CDR1 SQVTM, CDR2 ANQGSEA. The V end was cut by 1 base, the J end by 0 bases, with 6 bases between. This CDR3 is 14 amino acids long. CDR3 region: CSVEVRATNEKLFF. In nucleotides, the CDR3 is TGCAGCGTTGAAGTCCGAGCAACTAATGAAAAACTGTTTTTT.

The chain employs TRBV18 and TRBJ1-1; D is unclear. V was shortened by 2 bases and J by 0 bases, with 22 bases between the two germline ends. The CDR3 length is 19 residues. Germline V CDR1 and CDR2: KGHSH, LQKENI. CDR3 region: CASSPKVAASLVMNTEAFF. DNA for the CDR3: TGTGCCAGCTCACCAAAAGTAGCAGCCTCGCTAGTCATGAACACTGAAGCTTTCTTT.

The CDR3 loop reads CASSPNRDSYSPLHF. Here the CDR3 DNA reads TGTGCCAGCAGCCCCAACCGGGACAGCTATTCACCCCTCCACTTT. The chain has TRBV7-9 and TRBJ1-6; TRBD1 agrees at 7 bases. The CDR3 length is 15 residues. Trimming cost V 5 bases and J 8 bases; bases outside gene matches: 9. Looked up from germline, CDR1 is SEHNR and CDR2 is FQNEAQ (reference sequence).